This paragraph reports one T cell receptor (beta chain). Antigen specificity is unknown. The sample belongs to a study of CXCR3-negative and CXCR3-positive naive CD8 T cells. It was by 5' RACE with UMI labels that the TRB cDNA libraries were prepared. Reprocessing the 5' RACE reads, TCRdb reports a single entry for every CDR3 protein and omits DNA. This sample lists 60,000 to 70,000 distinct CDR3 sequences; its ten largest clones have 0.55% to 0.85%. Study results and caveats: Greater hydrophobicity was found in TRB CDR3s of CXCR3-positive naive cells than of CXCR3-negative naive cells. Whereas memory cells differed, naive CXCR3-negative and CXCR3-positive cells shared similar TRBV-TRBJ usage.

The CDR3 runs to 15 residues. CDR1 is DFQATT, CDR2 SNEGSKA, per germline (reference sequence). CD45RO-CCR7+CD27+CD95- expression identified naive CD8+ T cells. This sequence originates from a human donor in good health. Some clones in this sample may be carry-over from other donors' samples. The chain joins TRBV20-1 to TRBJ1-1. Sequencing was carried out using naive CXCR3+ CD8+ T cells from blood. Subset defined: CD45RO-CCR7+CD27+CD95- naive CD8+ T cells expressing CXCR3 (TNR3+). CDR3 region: CSARASERMNTEAFF.